One sample yielded the 12 T cell receptor beta chains listed below, sequenced in a study of chemoradiotherapy in HPV16-positive cancers. Libraries were prepared by immunoSEQ multiplex PCR; TCRdb keeps only in-frame clonotypes and omits some of them. The table includes thousands of clones, about four fifths detected once. The sequencing used tumor tissue, collected from a patient who underwent chemoradiotherapy. The receptors originated from a human donor with HPV-associated anogenital cancer.

This clone was observed a handful of times. The chain combines TRBV5-8 with TRBJ2-7; 7 positions agree with TRBD1. The CDR3 spans 14 residues. V dropped 3 bases and J dropped 3; count of bases not matched to a gene: 6. Germline lookup yields CDR1 SGHTS and CDR2 YDEGEE. The CDR3 loop reads CASSSKQGYYEQYF. The CDR3 coding sequence is TGTGCCAGCAGCTCAAAACAGGGGTACTACGAGCAGTACTTC. Full variable domain (remainder filled in from reference TRBV5-8 and TRBJ2-7): EAGVTQSPTHLIKTRGQQATLRCSPISGHTSVYWYQQALGLGLQFLLWYDEGEERNRGNFPPRFSGRQFPNYSSELNVNALELEDSALYLCASSSKQGYYEQYFGPGTRLTVT.

CDR3 coding DNA: TGTGCCTGGAGTGTAGAGAGGGAGCCCCAGCATTTT. Amino acid sequence: CAWSVEREPQHF. This chain joins TRBV30 and TRBJ1-5; D remains unclear. Trimming pared 0 bases from V and 8 bases from J, leaving 8 bases between. The V gene's germline CDR1 is GTSNPN and CDR2 SVGIG (reference sequence). CDR3 length: 12 amino acids.

The chain is built from TRBV9 and TRBJ1-6; D perhaps matches TRBD1 (5 bases). The CDR3 covers 14 residues. From germline, CDR1 is SGDLS and CDR2 YYNGEE. V was clipped by 0 bases and J by 10 bases, with 11 bases between them. CDR3 bases: TGTGCCAGCAGCGTAGACGGGGCAGACTCACCCCTCCACTTT. It translates to CASSVDGADSPLHF.

This clone occurred once. The chain carries TRBV9 and TRBJ2-3, with TRBD2 matching 8 bases. This CDR3 contains 15 residues. Losses at the gene ends were 0 bases for V and 0 bases for J; bases not matched to a gene: 0. Germline-derived CDR1 and CDR2 are SGDLS and YYNGEE. CDR3 protein: CASSVVAGSTDTQYF. The CDR3, as DNA: TGTGCCAGCAGCGTAGTAGCGGGGAGCACAGATACGCAGTATTTT. Using reference TRBV9 and TRBJ2-3 for the parts outside the CDR3, the full variable domain is DSGVTQTPKHLITATGQRVTLRCSPRSGDLSVYWYQQSLDQGLQFLIQYYNGEERAKGNILERFSAQQFPDLHSELNLSSLELGDSALYFCASSVVAGSTDTQYFGPGTRLTVL.

This chain joins TRBV11-3 and TRBJ1-2; no clear D gene. This CDR3 comprises 14 residues. Germline values: CDR1 SGHNT, CDR2 YENEEA. The V gene lost 4 bases and the J gene lost 6 bases, with 15 bases spanning the gap. CDR3 DNA: TGTGCCAGCAGCTCACCGGGCTCCCCGAATGGCTACACCTTC. Residues: CASSSPGSPNGYTF.

This sequence joins TRBV27 and TRBJ1-6; a weak D match, TRBD1 (5 bases). This CDR3 contains 14 residues. The germline V gene encodes CDR1 MNHEY and CDR2 SMNVEV (reference sequence). V dropped 6 bases and J dropped 10 bases, with 16 bases sitting between them. The CDR3 region is CASSRGTGRSPLHF. The CDR3 region has the DNA TGTGCCAGCAGCCGTGGGACGGGAAGATCACCCCTCCACTTT.

The V call is TRBV6-6, the J call TRBJ2-5, with 8 bases matching TRBD2. Germline V lookup: CDR1 MNHNY, CDR2 SVGAGI (reference sequence). J was trimmed by 7 bases and V by 4 bases; bases with no gene match: 11. The CDR3 spans 15 residues. The CDR3 bases are TGTGCCAGCAGTTGGGGAGCGGGGGCGGCGGGGACCCAGTACTTC. It is translated as CASSWGAGAAGTQYF.

The gene calls are TRBV10-3 and TRBJ1-1; no clear D gene. The germline CDR1 and CDR2 sequences are ENHRY and SYGVKD. Trimming removed 3 bases from V and 3 bases from J, with 11 bases in between. This CDR3 spans 14 amino acids. The CDR3 reads CAISEGWGDTEAFF. CDR3 nucleotides: TGTGCCATCAGTGAAGGGTGGGGAGACACTGAAGCTTTCTTT.

CDR3 protein: CASSAGPAHNEQFF. The CDR3 DNA follows: TGTGCCAGCAGCGCCGGGCCCGCTCACAATGAGCAGTTCTTC. The J gene is TRBJ2-1, the V gene TRBV7-6; the D is unclear. CDR1 and CDR2 from the germline V gene are SGHVS and FNYEAQ. V dropped 5 bases and J dropped 5 bases, with 13 bases sitting between them. The CDR3 is 14 residues long.

V is TRBV6-4 and J is TRBJ1-6; TRBD1 matches at 11 bases. The V and J ends lost 6 bases and 6 bases, in that order; junction bases with no gene match: 4. The CDR3 runs to 15 residues. The germline V gene has CDR1 MRHNA and CDR2 SNTAGT. The CDR3 region is CASRLGQGANSPLHF. In nucleotides, the CDR3 is TGTGCCAGCAGATTAGGACAGGGGGCTAATTCACCCCTCCACTTT.

J is TRBJ2-3 and V is TRBV6-4, with TRBD2 identical over 8 bases. CDR3 size: 14 residues. The V gene's germline CDR1 is MRHNA and CDR2 SNTAGT. V lost 3 bases and J lost 3; bases outside the gene matches: 2. The CDR3 spells CASSEGGGTDTQYF. The CDR3 nucleotides read TGTGCCAGCAGTGAAGGCGGGGGGACAGATACGCAGTATTTT.

J is TRBJ1-2 and V is TRBV30; TRBD1 agrees at 9 bases. The CDR3 runs 14 residues. Germline V gene data show CDR1 as GTSNPN and CDR2 as SVGIG (reference sequence). V dropped 4 bases and J dropped 4; count of bases not matched to a gene: 7. In DNA, the CDR3 is TGTGCCTGGAAGTCAACAGGGGGCTTCTATGGCTACACCTTC. Its protein is CAWKSTGGFYGYTF.